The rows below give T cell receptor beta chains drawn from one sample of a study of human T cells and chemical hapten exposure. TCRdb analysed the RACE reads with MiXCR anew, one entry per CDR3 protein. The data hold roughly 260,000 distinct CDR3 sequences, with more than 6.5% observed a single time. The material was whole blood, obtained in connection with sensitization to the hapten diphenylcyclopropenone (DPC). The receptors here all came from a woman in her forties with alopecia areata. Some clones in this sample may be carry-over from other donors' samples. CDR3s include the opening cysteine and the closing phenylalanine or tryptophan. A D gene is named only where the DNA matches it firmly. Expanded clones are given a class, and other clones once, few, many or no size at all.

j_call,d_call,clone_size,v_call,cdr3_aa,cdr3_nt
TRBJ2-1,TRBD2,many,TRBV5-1,CASSRDSGSSEFF,TGCGCCAGCAGCAGAGACAGCGGGAGCTCGGAGTTCTTC
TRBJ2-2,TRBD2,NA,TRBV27,CASSPGWGLAGAGTGELFF,TGTGCCAGCAGTCCCGGTTGGGGACTAGCGGGAGCGGGCACCGGGGAGCTGTTTTTT
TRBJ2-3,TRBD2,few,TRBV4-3,CASSQTGGGRTDTQYF,TGCGCCAGCAGCCAGACGGGGGGGGGCCGCACAGATACGCAGTATTTT
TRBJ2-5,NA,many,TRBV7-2,CASSLEGRVVTQYF,TGTGCCAGCAGCTTAGAAGGGCGGGTGGTGACCCAGTACTTC
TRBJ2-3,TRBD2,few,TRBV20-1,CSAGPRREKGFWTDTQYF,TGCAGTGCTGGCCCCAGGCGGGAGAAGGGGTTTTGGACAGATACGCAGTATTTT
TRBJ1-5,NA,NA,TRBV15,CATSRDGAGSSNQPQHF,TGTGCCACCAGCAGAGATGGAGCAGGGAGTAGCAATCAGCCCCAGCATTTT
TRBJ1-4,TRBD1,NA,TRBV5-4,CASSRKTGTATNEKLFF,TGTGCCAGCAGCCGGAAGACAGGGACTGCAACTAATGAAAAACTGTTTTTT
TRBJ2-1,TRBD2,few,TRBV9,CASSGTSGNEQFF,TGTGCCAGCAGCGGGACTAGCGGCAATGAGCAGTTCTTC
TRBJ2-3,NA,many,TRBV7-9,CASSLDGGDTQYF,TGTGCCAGCAGCTTAGACGGGGGAGATACGCAGTATTTT
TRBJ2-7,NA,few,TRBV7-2,CASSLSRRAPYEQYF,TGTGCCAGCAGCTTATCCCGGCGGGCCCCCTACGAGCAGTACTTC
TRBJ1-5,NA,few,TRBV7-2,CASSPHRDYQPQHF,TGTGCCAGCAGCCCCCACAGGGACTATCAGCCCCAGCATTTT
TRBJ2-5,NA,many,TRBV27,CASSFDLGETQYF,TGTGCCAGCAGTTTTGATCTCGGGGAGACCCAGTACTTC
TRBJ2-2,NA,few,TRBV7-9,CASSLGQSNTGELFF,TGTGCCAGCAGCTTAGGACAATCGAACACCGGGGAGCTGTTTTTT
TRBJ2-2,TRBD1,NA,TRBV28,CASSLAIGTGATGELFF,TGTGCCAGCAGTTTAGCAATCGGGACAGGGGCCACCGGGGAGCTGTTTTTT
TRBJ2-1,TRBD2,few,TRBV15,CATSRDTPSGSSYNEQFF,TGTGCCACCAGCAGAGATACTCCTAGCGGGAGCTCCTACAATGAGCAGTTCTTC
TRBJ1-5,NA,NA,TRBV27,CASSFLGGTTNSNQPQHF,TGTGCCAGCAGTTTCTTGGGAGGAACGACTAATAGCAATCAGCCCCAGCATTTT
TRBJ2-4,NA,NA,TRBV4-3,CASSQDREAKNIQYF,TGCGCCAGCAGCCAAGATCGGGAGGCCAAAAACATTCAGTACTTC
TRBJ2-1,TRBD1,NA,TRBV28,CASKQRGLGQGDNEQFF,TGTGCCAGCAAGCAACGAGGTTTGGGACAGGGAGACAATGAGCAGTTCTTC
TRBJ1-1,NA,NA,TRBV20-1,CSARDLKGLGAFF,TGCAGTGCTAGGGATCTCAAAGGACTAGGGGCTTTCTTT
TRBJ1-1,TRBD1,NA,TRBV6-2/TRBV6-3,CASSYPGQVEAFF,TGTGCCAGCAGTTACCCCGGACAGGTTGAAGCTTTCTTT
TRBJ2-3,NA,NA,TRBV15,CATREPGGTDTQYF,TGTGCCACCAGAGAGCCGGGTGGCACAGATACGCAGTATTTT
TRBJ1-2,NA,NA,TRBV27,CASSFRPPSNYGYTF,TGTGCCAGCAGTTTTCGTCCCCCTTCTAACTATGGCTACACCTTC
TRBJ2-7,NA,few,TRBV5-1,CASSAGSYEQYF,TGCGCCAGCAGCGCCGGGAGCTACGAGCAGTACTTC
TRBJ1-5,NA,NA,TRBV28,CATYQGPYNQPQHF,TGTGCCACCTACCAGGGTCCTTACAATCAGCCCCAGCATTTT
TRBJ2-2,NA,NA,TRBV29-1,CSVERGTGELFF,TGCAGCGTTGAACGGGGAACCGGGGAGCTGTTTTTT
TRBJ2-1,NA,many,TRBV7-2,CASSLSGGTYNEQFF,TGTGCCAGCAGCTTGAGTGGTGGGACCTACAATGAGCAGTTCTTC
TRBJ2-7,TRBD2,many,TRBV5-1,CASSPQGGISYEQYF,TGCGCCAGCAGCCCCCAGGGAGGGATCTCCTACGAGCAGTACTTC
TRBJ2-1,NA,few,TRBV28,CASSPPRTLRYYNEQFF,TGTGCCAGCAGTCCCCCACGCACCCTGAGATACTACAATGAGCAGTTCTTC
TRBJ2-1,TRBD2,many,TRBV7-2,CASSSGGGNEQFF,TGTGCCAGCAGCTCGGGAGGGGGCAATGAGCAGTTCTTC
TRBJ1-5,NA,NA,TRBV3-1,CASRRGAQHF,TGTGCCAGCAGACGAGGGGCCCAGCATTTT
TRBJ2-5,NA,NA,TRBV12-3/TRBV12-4,CASSWTVQETQYF,TGTGCCAGCAGTTGGACGGTACAAGAGACCCAGTACTTC
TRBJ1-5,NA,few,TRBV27,CASSLKGNLSPQHF,TGTGCCAGCAGTTTAAAGGGAAACCTATCGCCCCAGCATTTT
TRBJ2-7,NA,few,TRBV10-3,CAISESVTYEQYF,TGTGCCATCAGTGAGTCGGTCACCTACGAGCAGTACTTC
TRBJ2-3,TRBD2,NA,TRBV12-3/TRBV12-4,CASTDEGLVEGADTQYF,TGTGCCAGCACCGACGAGGGACTAGTAGAGGGGGCAGATACGCAGTATTTT
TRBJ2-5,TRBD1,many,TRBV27,CASSRQTGTQETQYF,TGTGCCAGCAGTCGGCAGACAGGGACCCAAGAGACCCAGTACTTC
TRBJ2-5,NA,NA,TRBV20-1,CSARERDFQETQYF,TGCAGTGCTAGAGAACGAGACTTTCAAGAGACCCAGTACTTC
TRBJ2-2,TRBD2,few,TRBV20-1,CSARQAGEAGELFF,TGCAGTGCTAGACAAGCGGGAGAGGCCGGGGAGCTGTTTTTT
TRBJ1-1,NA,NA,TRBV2,CASSETLGEAFF,TGTGCCAGCAGTGAGACCCTTGGAGAAGCTTTCTTT
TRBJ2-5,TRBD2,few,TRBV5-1,CASSTGGPLFETQYF,TGCGCCAGCAGCACGGGGGGACCCCTCTTTGAGACCCAGTACTTC
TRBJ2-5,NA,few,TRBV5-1,CASSELSGAQETQYF,TGCGCCAGCAGCGAGCTATCAGGGGCTCAAGAGACCCAGTACTTC
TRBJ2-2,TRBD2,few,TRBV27,CASRLQTSGSAGELFF,TGTGCCAGCAGACTTCAAACTAGCGGGAGTGCCGGGGAGCTGTTTTTT
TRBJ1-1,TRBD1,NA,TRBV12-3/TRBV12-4,CATVTGGTEAFF,TGTGCCACCGTGACAGGGGGCACTGAAGCTTTCTTT
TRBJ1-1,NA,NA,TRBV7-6,CASSLGGGGLMNTEAFF,TGTGCCAGCAGCTTAGGGGGAGGGGGATTAATGAACACTGAAGCTTTCTTT
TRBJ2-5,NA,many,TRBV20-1,CSARPRGFQETQYF,TGCAGTGCTAGACCCAGGGGCTTCCAAGAGACCCAGTACTTC
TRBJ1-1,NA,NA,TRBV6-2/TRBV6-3,CASSATNREAFF,TGTGCCAGCAGCGCCACGAACAGAGAAGCTTTCTTT
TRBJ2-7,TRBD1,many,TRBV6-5,CASSYSRTGSVYEQYF,TGTGCCAGCAGTTACTCCCGGACAGGGTCCGTCTACGAGCAGTACTTC
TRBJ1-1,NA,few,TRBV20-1,CSARDAGQGVAEAFF,TGCAGTGCCAGGGACGCGGGGCAGGGAGTTGCTGAAGCTTTCTTT
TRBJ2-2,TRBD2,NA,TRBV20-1,CSASDTSGTGELFF,TGCAGTGCTAGCGACACTAGCGGGACCGGGGAGCTGTTTTTT
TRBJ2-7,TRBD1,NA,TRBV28,CASSLGDRVDEQYF,TGTGCCAGCAGTTTAGGGGACAGGGTTGACGAGCAGTACTTC
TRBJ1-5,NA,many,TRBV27,CASSLGRNSNQPQHF,TGTGCCAGCAGTCTGGGACGGAATAGCAATCAGCCCCAGCATTTT
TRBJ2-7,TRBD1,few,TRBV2,CASSRGQGLSEQYF,TGTGCCAGCAGTCGGGGACAGGGATTGAGCGAGCAGTACTTC
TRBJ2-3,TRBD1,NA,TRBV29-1,CSVITGGLGTDTQYF,TGCAGCGTGATTACAGGGGGCCTGGGGACAGATACGCAGTATTTT
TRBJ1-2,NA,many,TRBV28,CASSLSLQTDGYTF,TGTGCCAGCAGTTTATCCCTTCAGACTGATGGCTACACCTTC
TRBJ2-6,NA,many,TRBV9,CASRTSGANVLTF,TGTGCCAGCAGGACCTCTGGGGCCAACGTCCTGACTTTC
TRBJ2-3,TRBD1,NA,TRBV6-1,CASSETTGSTDTQYF,TGTGCCAGCAGTGAAACGACAGGGAGCACAGATACGCAGTATTTT
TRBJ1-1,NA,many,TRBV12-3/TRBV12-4,CASRFKGVTEAFF,TGTGCCAGCAGATTTAAGGGGGTCACTGAAGCTTTCTTT
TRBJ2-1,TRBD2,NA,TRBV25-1,CASTDSGSPYNEQFF,TGTGCCAGCACAGATAGCGGGAGTCCTTACAATGAGCAGTTCTTC
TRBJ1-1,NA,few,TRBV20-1,CSVPDRMNTEAFF,TGCAGTGTTCCCGACAGGATGAACACTGAAGCTTTCTTT
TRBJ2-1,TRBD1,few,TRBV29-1,CSVANRQGNEQFF,TGCAGCGTCGCAAACAGACAGGGAAATGAGCAGTTCTTC